These 32 T cell receptor beta chains came from one sample sequenced in a study of cytomegalovirus exposure and HLA in healthy donors. The PCR employed 60 Vbeta primers together with 13 Jbeta primers. Here immunoSEQ multiplex PCR was the method, and the copy in TCRdb shows in-frame clones only, minus some. The table shows some 98,000 clones, with about 80% occurring only once. The sample consisted of PBMCs. These receptors all come from a human donor in good health.

The V call is TRBV4-3, the J call TRBJ1-2, with a possible D match to TRBD1 (5 bases). V shed 0 bases and J shed 7 bases, with 12 bases lying between them. Per the germline V gene, CDR1 is LGHNA and CDR2 is YSLEER. The CDR3 contains 14 residues. CDR3 nucleotides: TGCGCCAGCAGCCAAGACGCAGGGTTTTCTGGCTACACCTTC. Its translation: CASSQDAGFSGYTF.

The chain is built from TRBV5-6 and TRBJ2-5; perhaps TRBD2 as D (6 bases). Germline CDR1 is SGHDT and CDR2 is YYEEEE. The CDR3 sequence is 15 residues long. The V gene lost 2 bases and the J gene lost 5 bases, with 16 bases spanning the gap. The CDR3: CASSFRGLGGETQYF. CDR3 DNA: TGTGCCAGCAGCTTCCGGGGACTTGGGGGGGAGACCCAGTACTTC.

The chain couples TRBV7-2 to TRBJ1-1; a weak D match, TRBD1 (5 bases). V was trimmed by 4 bases and J by 1 base, leaving 13 bases between them. The germline V gene encodes CDR1 SGHTA and CDR2 FQGNSA. The CDR3 extends over 15 amino acids. The CDR3 protein is CASSWSRVPNTEAFF. The CDR3, as DNA: TGTGCCAGCAGCTGGTCCAGGGTGCCGAACACTGAAGCTTTCTTT.

This clone was seen more than once but under ten times. The gene calls are TRBV6-6 and TRBJ1-3; D is possibly TRBD1 (5 bases). CDR1 is MNHNY, CDR2 SVGAGI, per germline (reference sequence). The length of the CDR3 is 15 residues. V lost 5 bases and J 0 bases, leaving 11 bases between the germline ends. CDR3 sequence reads: CASSRQGLSGNTIYF. The CDR3 DNA is TGTGCCAGCAGTCGGCAGGGCCTCTCTGGAAACACCATATATTTT.

The chain is built from TRBV15 and TRBJ2-1, with D possibly matching TRBD2 (6 bases). Trimming cost V 5 bases and J 8 bases, with 16 bases left between them. The CDR3 has 14 amino acids. Germline V gene sequence: CDR1 LNHNV, CDR2 YYDKDF (reference sequence). The CDR3 sequence is CATSEGTSRYEQFF. The CDR3 bases are TGTGCCACCAGCGAGGGAACTAGCCGGTATGAGCAGTTCTTC.

This chain connects TRBV28 to TRBJ2-2; D gene uncertain. Germline V CDR1 and CDR2: MDHEN, SYDVKM. The CDR3 loop spans 12 amino acids. Trimming cost V 6 bases and J 4 bases, with 6 bases left between them. The CDR3 nucleotides read TGTGCCAGCAGGCTAATCACCGGGGAGCTGTTTTTT. This sequence encodes CASRLITGELFF. Using reference TRBV28 and TRBJ2-2 for the parts outside the CDR3, the full variable domain is DVKVTQSSRYLVKRTGEKVFLECVQDMDHENMFWYRQDPGLGLRLIYFSYDVKMKEKGDIPEGYSVSREKKERFSLILESASTNQTSMYLCASRLITGELFFGEGSRLTVL.

The chain joins TRBV2 to TRBJ2-7, with TRBD1 matching over 9 bases. Germline CDR1 reads SNHLY; CDR2 reads FYNNEI. Germline trimming cut 4 bases from V and 6 bases from J; bases unmatched to any gene: 10. The CDR3 length is 15 residues. The CDR3 DNA follows: TGTGCCAGCAGTGCCCGGACAGGGGTCCCGACCGAGCAGTACTTC. It translates to CASSARTGVPTEQYF.

The chain has TRBV4-3 and TRBJ1-2; TRBD1 matches at 7 bases. V lost 1 base to trimming and J lost 2 bases; unmatched junction nucleotides: 4. There are 15 residues in the CDR3. Germline values: CDR1 LGHNA, CDR2 YSLEER. The CDR3 DNA reads as TGCGCCAGCAGCCAAGCGGGGACAGCAAACTATGGCTACACCTTC. It translates to CASSQAGTANYGYTF.

This sequence joins TRBV2 and TRBJ1-2; maybe TRBD1 (5 bases). The CDR3 contains 15 residues. The germline CDR1 and CDR2 sequences are SNHLY and FYNNEI. V was trimmed by 2 bases and J by 4 bases, leaving 14 bases between them. The CDR3 DNA reads TGTGCCAGCAGTGAATGGGGGGAGTGGGGCTATGGCTACACCTTC. Translated: CASSEWGEWGYGYTF. Variable domain in full (rest from reference TRBV2 and TRBJ1-2): EPEVTQTPSHQVTQMGQEVILRCVPISNHLYFYWYRQILGQKVEFLVSFYNNEISEKSEIFDDQFSVERPDGSNFTLKIRSTKLEDSAMYFCASSEWGEWGYGYTFGSGTRLTVV.

The chain has TRBV18 and TRBJ2-3, with 10 bases lining up with TRBD2. The V and J ends lost 3 bases and 2 bases, in that order; junction bases with no gene match: 5. Per germline, CDR1 KGHSH and CDR2 LQKENI. The CDR3 consists of 16 residues. CDR3 DNA: TGTGCCAGCTCACCGGTAGCGGGGGGATTCACAGATACGCAGTATTTT. It specifies CASSPVAGGFTDTQYF.

This chain connects TRBV5-6 to TRBJ2-7; D is unclear. Looked up from germline, CDR1 is SGHDT and CDR2 is YYEEEE. The CDR3 sequence is 14 residues long. V was trimmed by 3 bases and J by 2 bases, leaving 12 bases between them. CDR3 sequence (DNA): TGTGCCAGCAGCTCTGCGGTCCTACCCTACGAGCAGTACTTC. This gives the protein CASSSAVLPYEQYF.

V is TRBV5-1 and J is TRBJ2-2, with 15 bases matching TRBD2. Germline loops: CDR1 SGHRS, CDR2 YFSETQ. V dropped 7 bases and J dropped 5; count of bases not matched to a gene: 6. The CDR3 covers 16 residues. The CDR3 sequence is CASGLAGGPRTGELFF. The CDR3 DNA sequence: TGCGCCAGCGGACTAGCGGGGGGGCCGAGGACCGGGGAGCTGTTTTTT.

The V call is TRBV6-6, the J call TRBJ1-5; D possibly corresponds to TRBD1 (5 bases). The germline V and J ends were trimmed by 7 bases and 5 bases, with 15 bases remaining between them. This CDR3 is 14 amino acids long. The V gene's germline CDR1 is MNHNY and CDR2 SVGAGI (reference sequence). CDR3 nucleotides: TGTGCCAGCACCCACGGGGGTAGGGATCAGCCCCAGCATTTT. This codes for CASTHGGRDQPQHF.

This chain connects TRBV7-2 to TRBJ2-1; 12 bases map to TRBD2. In germline, CDR1 is SGHTA, CDR2 FQGNSA. V shed 4 bases, J shed 4 bases, and the junction held 5 bases outside the gene matches. The CDR3 runs to 16 residues. Here the CDR3 DNA reads TGTGCCAGCAGCTCGCCCGGACTAGCGGGGTACAATGAGCAGTTCTTC. This gives the protein CASSSPGLAGYNEQFF.

This chain uses TRBV6-1 with TRBJ2-2; D remains unclear. Per the germline V gene, CDR1 is MNHNS and CDR2 is SASEGT. This CDR3 comprises 14 residues. Trimming cost V 4 bases and J 3 bases, with 9 bases left between them. CDR3 coding DNA: TGTGCCAGCAGTGCCCAGCGATACACCGGGGAGCTGTTTTTT. It specifies CASSAQRYTGELFF.

The chain links TRBV7-2 to TRBJ1-2; D is uncertain. Trimming took 8 bases from V and 4 from J, leaving 11 bases between them. Germline V gene lookup returns CDR1 SGHTA and CDR2 FQGNSA. The CDR3 is 12 amino acids. CDR3 DNA: TGTGCCAGCTCCCCCGGGAGCTATGGCTACACCTTC. It specifies CASSPGSYGYTF.

The table lists this clone with a few counts. The gene calls are TRBV7-2 and TRBJ1-2, with D possibly TRBD1 on 5 matching bases. The CDR3 is 15 residues long. The V gene lost 4 bases and the J gene lost 8 bases, with 20 bases spanning the gap. From germline, CDR1 is SGHTA and CDR2 FQGNSA. The CDR3 coding sequence is TGTGCCAGCAGCTCCAGGAGAATGGGGGAGGGAGGCTACACCTTC. Residues: CASSSRRMGEGGYTF.

The chain uses TRBV11-2 and TRBJ1-3; D unclear. From germline, CDR1 is SGHAT and CDR2 FQNNGV. The CDR3 contains 13 residues. Trimming took 5 bases from V and 7 from J, leaving 12 bases between them. The CDR3 sequence: CASSPSLSNTIYF. The DNA for the CDR3 is TGTGCCAGCAGCCCTTCGTTATCCAACACCATATATTTT.

The CDR3 coding sequence is TGTGCCTGGAGAATGACAGGGACGGTTAGCTATGGCTACACCTTC. Translation gives CAWRMTGTVSYGYTF. The chain combines TRBV30 with TRBJ1-2; TRBD1 agrees at 7 bases. V was clipped by 3 bases and J by 4 bases; unmatched bases: 11. The CDR3 length is 15 residues. Germline loops: CDR1 GTSNPN, CDR2 SVGIG (reference sequence).

V usage is TRBV14 and J usage is TRBJ1-2; 7 bases line up with TRBD1. The CDR3 sequence is 18 residues long. V gave up 0 bases and J gave up 6 bases; unmatched junction bases: 16. From germline, CDR1 is SGHDN and CDR2 FVKESK. Written as DNA, the CDR3 is TGTGCCAGCAGCCAAGACAAGACAGGGAAGAGGAGTGTGGATGGCTACACCTTC. Translated: CASSQDKTGKRSVDGYTF.

V and J are TRBV6-5 and TRBJ2-1; unclear D gene. Germline lookup yields CDR1 MNHEY and CDR2 SVGAGI. The CDR3 is made up of 13 amino acids. V was pared by 5 bases and J by 9 bases, with 14 bases between. The CDR3: CASSIGSYGEQFF. The CDR3 DNA reads as TGTGCCAGCAGTATCGGGTCCTATGGTGAGCAGTTCTTC.

The chain combines TRBV6-4 with TRBJ2-1; the match to TRBD2 covers 11 bases. J lost 7 bases, V lost 6 bases, and 8 bases had no gene match. CDR3 length equals 15 residues. Germline loops: CDR1 MRHNA, CDR2 SNTAGT. The CDR3 reads CASSFTSGSPNEQFF. As DNA, the CDR3 is TGTGCCAGCAGCTTCACTAGCGGGAGTCCTAATGAGCAGTTCTTC.

This clone showed up just a few times. This chain links TRBV4-3 with TRBJ2-7; the D gene is possibly TRBD1 (6 bases). CDR3 size: 14 residues. Per germline, CDR1 LGHNA and CDR2 YSLEER. The V and J ends lost 2 bases and 3 bases respectively, with 11 bases between them. CDR3 DNA sequence: TGCGCCAGCAGCCAATTACAGGGAATCTACGAGCAGTACTTC. Protein: CASSQLQGIYEQYF.

The chain's CDR3 is CASSSPGLEYNEQFF. The CDR3 DNA reads as TGTGCCAGCAGCTCGCCGGGACTAGAGTACAATGAGCAGTTCTTC. This rearrangement joins TRBV7-9 to TRBJ2-1; 8 nucleotides agree with TRBD2. CDR1 and CDR2 from the germline V gene are SEHNR and FQNEAQ (reference sequence). Trimming cost V 4 bases and J 4 bases; bases outside gene matches: 6. There are 15 residues in the CDR3.

The gene calls are TRBV6-6 and TRBJ1-1; D unresolved. Germline CDR1 reads MNHNY; CDR2 reads SVGAGI (reference sequence). The CDR3 totals 14 residues. Trimming removed 0 bases at V and 5 bases at J, with 10 bases between. The CDR3 DNA follows: TGTGCCAGCAGTTACTCGCCAGGAGGGACTGAAGCTTTCTTT. Translating it yields CASSYSPGGTEAFF.

V is TRBV19 and J is TRBJ1-2, with D uncertain. CDR3 size: 13 residues. Germline CDR1 is LNHDA and CDR2 is SQIVND (reference sequence). Trimming stripped 8 bases from V and 8 bases from J, with 18 bases between. The CDR3 bases are TGTGCCAGTCAATTCTTTGGGAGCGGCGGCTACACCTTC. Translation: CASQFFGSGGYTF.

The J gene is TRBJ2-2, the V gene TRBV7-7; maybe TRBD2 (6 bases). CDR1 is SSHAT, CDR2 FNYEAQ, per germline (reference sequence). The CDR3 runs 18 residues. V shed 1 base and J shed 1 base, with 16 bases lying between them. CDR3 nucleotide sequence: TGTGCCAGCAGCTTAGGTACGGGCTCGCGGGAGAACACCGGGGAGCTGTTTTTT. It yields the protein CASSLGTGSRENTGELFF.

The rearrangement joins TRBV28 to TRBJ2-1, with 8 bases fitting TRBD2. The junction had 6 bases not matched to a gene; V was cut back by 3 bases and J by 5 bases. The CDR3 has 15 residues. Germline V CDR1 and CDR2: MDHEN, SYDVKM. For the CDR3, the DNA is TGTGCCAGCAGTTTCCCGGGGACTAGGAACAATGAGCAGTTCTTC. It is translated as CASSFPGTRNNEQFF.

V is TRBV12-5 and J is TRBJ1-1; TRBD1 might be the D (5 bases). Trimming left V 6 bases short and J 1 base short, with 9 bases between. CDR3 length equals 13 residues. Germline lookup yields CDR1 LGHNT and CDR2 FRNRAP. DNA of the CDR3: TGTGCTAGTGGCGAAACAGGGAACACTGAAGCTTTCTTT. Protein: CASGETGNTEAFF.

The V gene is TRBV6-6, the J gene TRBJ2-3, with 9 bases lining up with TRBD1. From germline, CDR1 is MNHNY and CDR2 SVGAGI (reference sequence). CDR3 size: 15 residues. Germline trimming cut 8 bases from V and 6 bases from J; bases unmatched to any gene: 12. As DNA, the CDR3 is TGTGCCAGCGATAGGGGGACAGGGACAGGGGATACGCAGTATTTT. It encodes CASDRGTGTGDTQYF.

The chain links TRBV9 to TRBJ2-5; 8 bases fit TRBD1. Germline V gene lookup returns CDR1 SGDLS and CDR2 YYNGEE. J gave up 2 bases and V 4 bases, and 4 bases lay outside the gene matches. The CDR3 length is 14 residues. The CDR3 DNA reads as TGTGCCAGCAGCCCTCGGACAGGGCAAGAGACCCAGTACTTC. This sequence encodes CASSPRTGQETQYF.

CDR3 sequence: CASQAEGYTGELFF. The DNA of the CDR3 is TGCGCCAGCCAGGCGGAGGGCTACACCGGGGAGCTGTTTTTT. J is TRBJ2-2 and V is TRBV5-1, with a weak D call TRBD2 (6 bases). In germline, CDR1 is SGHRS, CDR2 YFSETQ. There are 14 residues in the CDR3. V was pared by 7 bases and J by 3 bases, with 13 bases between.